These 4 T cell receptor beta chains were sequenced from one sample in a study of blood T cell repertoires in COVID-19. Using immunoSEQ multiplex PCR, the repertoire was profiled, and TCRdb retains in-frame clones only, with some absent. The table records 250,000 or so clones, 83% of them present only once. The sample was peripheral blood. Source of these receptors: a human donor in a cohort sampled during active COVID-19.

In DNA form, the CDR3 reads TGTGCCAGCGGACACGTGGGGGGACGCGGCTACACCTTC. It is translated as CASGHVGGRGYTF. This chain joins TRBV12-3 or TRBV12-4 and TRBJ1-2, with D possibly TRBD1 on 5 matching bases. Trimming left V 8 bases short and J 8 bases short, with 18 bases between. The CDR3 length is 13 residues.

The chain links TRBV5-6 to TRBJ1-4; 7 bases line up with TRBD1. The V and J ends lost 7 bases and 5 bases, in that order; junction bases with no gene match: 5. The CDR3 extends over 13 amino acids. The V gene's germline CDR1 is SGHDT and CDR2 YYEEEE. The CDR3 coding sequence is TGTGCCAGCCGAGGACAGGAAAATGAAAAACTGTTTTTT. It codes for CASRGQENEKLFF.

The chain uses TRBV12-3 or TRBV12-4 and TRBJ1-1; D may be TRBD1 (5 bases). Trimming removed 6 bases from V and 1 base from J, with 9 bases in between. This CDR3 contains 13 residues. CDR3: CASSPGQNTEAFF. For the CDR3, the DNA is TGTGCCAGCAGCCCAGGACAGAACACTGAAGCTTTCTTT.

V gene TRBV9 combines with J gene TRBJ1-3; a possible D gene is TRBD1 (6 bases). The CDR3 runs to 16 residues. CDR1 is SGDLS and CDR2 is YYNGEE in the germline V gene. V lost 2 bases and J lost 4, with 16 bases in between. This CDR3 reads CASSVTPGQSGNTIYF. As DNA, the CDR3 is TGTGCCAGCAGCGTTACACCGGGACAATCAGGAAACACCATATATTTT.